The 31 T cell receptor beta chains given below trace back to one sample, sequenced in a study of response to subunit inactivated influenza vaccine. MiXCR, run by TCRdb on the RT-PCR reads, gives a single entry per CDR3 protein. The sample yields 630,000 or so distinct CDR3 sequences, about 15% seen once. Here the sequenced sample was PBMCs from blood, taken roughly 12 days after vaccination. Source of these receptors: a man aged 50-60 years who received an inactivated influenza vaccine.

A few counts support this clonotype. The chain joins TRBV20-1 to TRBJ2-5; D is possibly TRBD2 (5 bases). CDR3 length equals 15 residues. With 0 bases removed from V and 10 bases from J, the gap between germline ends came to 21 bases. CDR1 is DFQATT, CDR2 SNEGSKA, per germline (reference sequence). The CDR3 loop reads CSARDLLGLETYQYF. The CDR3 DNA reads TGCAGTGCTAGAGATCTATTAGGACTCGAGACCTACCAGTACTTC.

The rearrangement links TRBV12-2 to TRBJ2-7; the D call TRBD1 from the table was never checked on the DNA. TRBV12-2 is recorded as a pseudogene. This CDR3 region has 15 residues. The CDR3 DNA sequence: TGTGCAAGTCGCTTAGCCAGGACAAGCCCCTACGAGCAGTACTTC. It yields the protein CASRLARTSPYEQYF.

This clonotype was seen a handful of times. The chain recombines TRBV3-1 with TRBJ1-5, with 7 bases fitting TRBD1. From germline, CDR1 is LGHDT and CDR2 YNNKEL (reference sequence). The CDR3 covers 14 residues. Trimming cost V 3 bases and J 4 bases; bases outside gene matches: 3. The CDR3 is CASSQTGFNQPQHF. The CDR3 bases are TGTGCCAGCAGCCAGACAGGGTTTAATCAGCCCCAGCATTTT.

In DNA form, the CDR3 reads TGTGCCATCAGACCACCTAGCGGGGGGACTTACAATGAGCAGTTCTTC. Its protein product is CAIRPPSGGTYNEQFF. The chain is built from TRBV10-3 and TRBJ2-1; 11 bases map to TRBD2. Germline values: CDR1 ENHRY, CDR2 SYGVKD. The CDR3 covers 16 residues. J lost 4 bases, V lost 6 bases, and 8 bases had no gene match.

This clonotype has just a few counts. CDR3 sequence reads: CSAGLNEQFF. The CDR3 region has the DNA TGCAGCGCAGGACTCAATGAGCAGTTCTTC. V usage is TRBV29-1 and J usage is TRBJ2-1; D may be TRBD2 (5 bases). The CDR3 is 10 residues long. Trimming removed 7 bases at V and 6 bases at J, with 7 bases between. The V gene's germline CDR1 is SQVTM and CDR2 ANQGSEA.

There are a few counts of this clonotype. The chain couples TRBV4-1 to TRBJ2-5; maybe TRBD1 (5 bases). CDR3 length: 15 residues. In germline, CDR1 is MGHRA, CDR2 YSYEKL. V was clipped by 5 bases and J by 9 bases, with 22 bases between them. The CDR3 bases are TGCGCCAGCAGCGATTACAGGTTCTCGGAGACGGCCCAGTACTTC. It yields the protein CASSDYRFSETAQYF.

The V call is TRBV7-9, the J call TRBJ2-1; 9 bases agree with TRBD2. V gave up 4 bases and J gave up 8 bases; unmatched junction bases: 9. Germline-derived CDR1 and CDR2 are SEHNR and FQNEAQ (reference sequence). The CDR3 has 15 residues. The CDR3 is CASSSTAGGMHEQFF. CDR3 sequence (DNA): TGTGCCAGCAGCTCCACGGCGGGAGGGATGCATGAGCAGTTCTTC.

A remark on this clonotype: A read error may be the cause here, since a much bigger clone is one base away. This sequence joins TRBV6-1 and TRBJ2-5, with a possible D match to TRBD1 (6 bases). The CDR3 is made up of 15 amino acids. Germline CDR1 and CDR2: MNHNS and SASEGT. V lost 6 bases and J 0 bases, leaving 14 bases between the germline ends. The CDR3 region has the DNA TGTGCCAGCAGCTCAGGGGCGGCAGACCAAGAGACCCAGTACTTC. This codes for CASSSGAADQETQYF.

This clonotype was counted a few times. V and J are TRBV12-3 or TRBV12-4 and TRBJ2-5; a possible D gene is TRBD2 (5 bases). This CDR3 has 13 residues. Trimming removed 4 bases from V and 4 bases from J, with 10 bases in between. Here the CDR3 reads CASSWWRVETQYF. For the CDR3, the DNA is TGTGCCAGCAGTTGGTGGCGGGTAGAGACCCAGTACTTC.

This chain connects TRBV20-1 to TRBJ2-5; 7 nucleotides align to TRBD1. Trimming cost V 3 bases and J 4 bases; bases outside gene matches: 8. The CDR3 is made up of 14 amino acids. Per germline, CDR1 DFQATT and CDR2 SNEGSKA (reference sequence). CDR3 loop: CSARPGGVRETQYF. In DNA, the CDR3 is TGCAGTGCTAGGCCAGGGGGTGTCCGAGAGACCCAGTACTTC.

The gene calls are TRBV4-3 and TRBJ2-6; TRBD2 agrees at 9 bases. The CDR3 is 20 residues long. V shed 1 base and J 0 bases; nucleotides not matched to a gene: 10. Looked up from germline, CDR1 is LGHNA and CDR2 is YSLEER. The CDR3 DNA reads TGCGCCAGCAGCCAAGTGTCACTAGCGGGCCTTATCTCTGGGGCCAACGTCCTGACTTTC. Translating it yields CASSQVSLAGLISGANVLTF.

The V gene is TRBV27, the J gene TRBJ1-1; D is possibly TRBD1 (6 bases). Germline CDR1 is MNHEY and CDR2 is SMNVEV (reference sequence). The V end lost 2 bases, the J end lost 4 bases, and 11 bases lay between the germline ends. CDR3 size: 14 residues. CDR3 DNA sequence: TGTGCCAGCAGTTTAAACAGGGTGAGCACTGAAGCTTTCTTT. Protein: CASSLNRVSTEAFF.

The gene calls are TRBV7-3 and TRBJ2-3; 8 positions agree with TRBD2. The germline V gene encodes CDR1 SGHTA and CDR2 FQGTGA. CDR3 length: 17 amino acids. V lost 1 base, J lost 3 bases, and 9 bases stayed unmatched. CDR3 in amino acids: CASSLSPIAGLTDTQYF. The CDR3 DNA sequence: TGTGCCAGCAGCTTAAGTCCGATAGCGGGATTAACAGATACGCAGTATTTT.

This clonotype was observed a few times. This chain connects TRBV30 to TRBJ1-1; tentative D call: TRBD1 (5 bases). Germline loops: CDR1 GTSNPN, CDR2 SVGIG (reference sequence). With 2 bases removed from V and 3 bases from J, the gap between germline ends came to 19 bases. The length of the CDR3 is 16 residues. CDR3 DNA sequence: TGTGCCTGGAGTCTACGGACGGGATCGGGGGACACTGAAGCTTTCTTT. It encodes CAWSLRTGSGDTEAFF.

V is TRBV5-1 and J is TRBJ2-5; D might be TRBD2 (6 bases). Looked up from germline, CDR1 is SGHRS and CDR2 is YFSETQ. Deletions cut 0 bases from V and 4 bases from J, with 16 bases between. This CDR3 has 16 amino acids. The CDR3 here is CASSLGEEVVGETQYF. CDR3 nucleotide sequence: TGCGCCAGCAGCTTGGGGGAGGAAGTGGTTGGAGAGACCCAGTACTTC.

J is TRBJ2-7 and V is TRBV14, with TRBD2 matching 10 bases. The germline CDR1 and CDR2 sequences are SGHDN and FVKESK. This CDR3 comprises 16 residues. The V gene end was trimmed by 1 base and the J gene end by 4 bases; junction bases not matched to a gene: 7. The CDR3 sequence: CASSQGSSGGKYEQYF. CDR3 nucleotides: TGTGCCAGCAGCCAAGGGTCTAGCGGGGGAAAATACGAGCAGTACTTC.

V and J are TRBV20-1 and TRBJ2-7; TRBD1 matches at 7 bases. This CDR3 spans 14 amino acids. Losses at the gene ends were 4 bases for V and 3 bases for J; bases not matched to a gene: 9. Germline V lookup: CDR1 DFQATT, CDR2 SNEGSKA (reference sequence). DNA of the CDR3: TGCAGTGCTAAGTCACCAGGGGGAGACTACGAGCAGTACTTC. This encodes CSAKSPGGDYEQYF.

V is TRBV7-6 and J is TRBJ2-3, with D unresolved. The germline V gene encodes CDR1 SGHVS and CDR2 FNYEAQ. This CDR3 has 12 residues. Trimming took 3 bases from V and 6 from J, leaving 7 bases between them. The CDR3 loop is CASSFVGDTQYF. The CDR3, as DNA: TGTGCCAGCAGCTTCGTTGGTGATACGCAGTATTTT.

The chain employs TRBV4-2 and TRBJ2-5, with a tentative D call TRBD1 (6 bases). Germline V gives CDR1 LGHNA, CDR2 YNFKEQ. CDR3 length equals 15 residues. Trimming took off 2 bases at V and 2 bases at J, with 12 bases between the two ends. The CDR3 loop reads CASSQPRQVQETQYF. The CDR3, as DNA: TGTGCCAGCAGCCAACCACGACAGGTACAAGAGACCCAGTACTTC.

The table lists this clonotype with a few counts. CDR3: CASSFPIRVGNEQFF. The CDR3 DNA reads TGTGCCAGCAGCTTCCCAATCCGGGTGGGGAATGAGCAGTTCTTC. V is TRBV7-9 and J is TRBJ2-1; D gene uncertain. V dropped 3 bases and J dropped 7 bases, with 16 bases sitting between them. Germline assignment: CDR1 SEHNR and CDR2 FQNEAQ (reference sequence). The CDR3 is 15 amino acids. Supplemented by reference TRBV7-9 and TRBJ2-1, the full variable domain reads DTGVSQNPRHKITKRGQNVTFRCDPISEHNRLYWYRQTLGQGPEFLTYFQNEAQLEKSRLLSDRFSAERPKGSFSTLEIQRTEQGDSAMYLCASSFPIRVGNEQFFGPGTRLTVL.

This chain links TRBV7-9 with TRBJ1-4, with 8 bases that match TRBD1. J was trimmed by 7 bases and V by 6 bases; bases with no gene match: 10. Germline V gives CDR1 SEHNR, CDR2 FQNEAQ (reference sequence). This CDR3 has 15 amino acids. CDR3: CASRPSEQGAEKLFF. The CDR3 DNA sequence: TGTGCCAGCAGACCATCAGAGCAGGGGGCTGAAAAACTGTTTTTT.

This clonotype was observed at least ten times. The gene calls are TRBV5-1 and TRBJ1-4; no definite D call. Germline CDR1 is SGHRS and CDR2 is YFSETQ. V lost 4 bases and J lost 3, with 7 bases in between. There are 13 residues in the CDR3. The CDR3 DNA reads as TGCGCCAGCAGCATCGGACCTAATGAAAAACTGTTTTTT. It encodes CASSIGPNEKLFF.

The CDR3 loop is CASSQGAGAQETQYF. The CDR3 region has the DNA TGCGCCAGCAGCCAGGGAGCGGGGGCCCAAGAGACCCAGTACTTC. The genes are TRBV4-3 and TRBJ2-5; TRBD2 matches 8 bases. The germline CDR1 and CDR2 sequences are LGHNA and YSLEER. The V and J ends lost 3 bases and 1 base, in that order; junction bases with no gene match: 4. CDR3 length: 15 residues.

The chain couples TRBV30 to TRBJ1-2; TRBD1 aligns across 11 bases. This CDR3 has 13 amino acids. The ends lost 1 base at V and 7 bases at J; junction bases unmatched: 2. Looked up from germline, CDR1 is GTSNPN and CDR2 is SVGIG (reference sequence). CDR3 loop: CAWSADRGLGYTF. Here the CDR3 DNA reads TGTGCCTGGAGTGCGGACAGGGGGCTTGGCTACACCTTC.

V and J are TRBV24-1 and TRBJ1-2, with D maybe TRBD1 (5 bases). The V end was cut by 4 bases, the J end by 8 bases, with 16 bases between. There are 14 residues in the CDR3. Germline V gene sequence: CDR1 KGHDR, CDR2 SFDVKD. CDR3 sequence reads: CATSETTGTRGYTF. Here the CDR3 DNA reads TGTGCCACCAGTGAGACCACCGGGACGAGAGGCTACACCTTC.

In its sample, this clonotype was seen a few times. The CDR3 protein is CAISSAENSPLHF. The CDR3 DNA sequence: TGTGCCATCAGTTCCGCGGAAAATTCACCCCTCCACTTT. The chain has TRBV10-3 and TRBJ1-6; the D is unclear. The V and J ends lost 5 bases and 7 bases respectively, with 9 bases between them. The CDR3 runs 13 residues. Germline-derived CDR1 and CDR2 are ENHRY and SYGVKD.

CDR3 in amino acids: CASSSLNTDTQYF. For the CDR3, the DNA is TGTGCCAGCAGCTCATTAAACACAGATACGCAGTATTTT. The V gene is TRBV7-6, the J gene TRBJ2-3; D remains unclear. V was cut by 4 bases and J by 2 bases, with 7 bases left in between. The CDR3 length is 13 residues. Germline assignment: CDR1 SGHVS and CDR2 FNYEAQ. Full variable domain (rest looked up from reference TRBV7-6 and TRBJ2-3): GAGVSQSPRYKVTKRGQDVALRCDPISGHVSLYWYRQALGQGPEFLTYFNYEAQQDKSGLPNDRFSAERPEGSISTLTIQRTEQRDSAMYRCASSSLNTDTQYFGPGTRLTVL.

This clonotype was detected only a few times. The chain is built from TRBV6-2 or TRBV6-3 and TRBJ1-5; D remains ambiguous. The CDR3 contains 16 residues. V was clipped by 0 bases and J by 2 bases, with 11 bases between them. Per germline, CDR1 MNHEY and CDR2 SVGEGT. The CDR3 DNA sequence: TGTGCCAGCAGTTACTCTTTAGGGATCGGCAATCAGCCCCAGCATTTT. Translated, it gives CASSYSLGIGNQPQHF.

The chain uses TRBV10-3 and TRBJ2-7; D remains unclear. The CDR3 is 11 residues long. Germline CDR1 and CDR2: ENHRY and SYGVKD. The ends were cut back, 6 bases at V and 3 bases at J, with 6 bases in the middle. DNA of the CDR3: TGTGCCATCAGGGCAAGCTACGAGCAGTACTTC. This encodes CAIRASYEQYF.

This clonotype was found a few times. This rearrangement joins TRBV24-1 to TRBJ2-1; D gene ambiguous. Trimming stripped 1 base from V and 1 base from J, with 7 bases between. The V gene's germline CDR1 is KGHDR and CDR2 SFDVKD. The CDR3 totals 15 residues. The CDR3 region has the DNA TGTGCCACCAGTGATTTTGACGGGTCCTACAATGAGCAGTTCTTC. It codes for CATSDFDGSYNEQFF.

The chain combines TRBV11-2 with TRBJ2-2; TRBD1 agrees at 11 bases. The CDR3 contains 16 residues. With V trimmed by 6 bases and J by 5 bases, 8 bases remained unmatched. Germline V gene data show CDR1 as SGHAT and CDR2 as FQNNGV. The CDR3 here is CASSRGQGAGTGELFF. In nucleotides, the CDR3 is TGTGCCAGCAGTCGCGGACAGGGGGCAGGGACCGGGGAGCTGTTTTTT.